These 28 T cell receptor beta chains came from one sample sequenced in a study of T cells in Graves' hyperthyroidism and ophthalmopathy (dated by TCRdb to the late 2010s). Receptors were amplified or captured by multiplex PCR. The listed sequencing device is Illumina HiSeq 2000. The TCR beta CDR3 regions were amplified from the RNA transcripts. A first-round RT-PCR of the TCR CDR3 used the HTBI primer set with the Qiagen OneStep RT-PCR kit. Using fastp at Q25 and MiXCR, TCRdb reprocessed the public reads and kept productive beta chains. Each CDR3 protein gets just one entry, which takes the most common genes and DNA from the rows behind it. The sample yields 650,000 to 750,000 distinct CDR3 sequences; about 15% were counted once. The ten largest account for approximately 10% of the sample. The specimen was blood. These receptor sequences come from a woman aged 18-30 years with Graves' hyperthyroidism.

The J gene is TRBJ2-7, the V gene TRBV7-9, with D unclear. Trimming cost V 8 bases and J 1 base, with 12 bases left between them. Looked up from germline, CDR1 is SEHNR and CDR2 is FQNEAQ (reference sequence). The CDR3 consists of 13 residues. The CDR3 DNA reads as TGTGCCAGCTCTGTTGTTTTATCCTACGAGCAGTACTTC. Its protein product is CASSVVLSYEQYF.

The sample holds many counts of this clonotype. This chain joins TRBV10-3 and TRBJ2-3; the D gene is possibly TRBD1 (6 bases). Germline V CDR1 and CDR2: ENHRY, SYGVKD. Between the trimmed V and J ends, which lost 7 bases and 3 bases, there was a span of 17 bases. CDR3 length: 15 residues. CDR3 bases: TGTGCCATCAAAGGGCCGAACAGGGTGACAGATACGCAGTATTTT. Encoded protein: CAIKGPNRVTDTQYF.

The sample holds a few counts of this clonotype. The CDR3: CASSQAATGRAEAFF. In DNA, the CDR3 is TGTGCCAGCAGTCAAGCGGCGACAGGGAGGGCTGAAGCTTTCTTT. The chain has TRBV5-4 and TRBJ1-1, with 7 nucleotides matching TRBD1. The germline V gene encodes CDR1 SGHNT and CDR2 YYREEE (reference sequence). The CDR3 has 15 residues. Trimming removed 5 bases from V and 6 bases from J; junction bases left unmatched: 13.

The V and J genes are TRBV7-2 and TRBJ2-7; no clear D. With 8 bases removed from V and 0 bases from J, the gap between germline ends came to 14 bases. The CDR3 loop spans 14 amino acids. CDR1 and CDR2 from the germline V gene are SGHTA and FQGNSA. The CDR3 region has the DNA TGTGCCAGCGGCAGAACAATTCTCTCCTACGAGCAGTACTTC. Its translation is CASGRTILSYEQYF.

Note on this clonotype: Sequence at one end of the junction differs from germline and may be a read error. This sequence joins TRBV9 and TRBJ2-1, with D perhaps TRBD2 (6 bases). From germline, CDR1 is SGDLS and CDR2 YYNGEE. The CDR3 contains 14 residues. The CDR3 sequence: CASSGRATGGEQLF. Here the CDR3 DNA reads TGTGCCAGCAGCGGGAGGGCGACTGGGGGTGAGCAGCTCTTC.

In DNA, the CDR3 is TGCGCCAGCAGCCAAGATCCCGGGGGTAGAACTGAAGCTTTCTTT. Its protein is CASSQDPGGRTEAFF. The V gene is TRBV4-1, the J gene TRBJ1-1; a weak D match, TRBD1 (5 bases). CDR1 is MGHRA and CDR2 is YSYEKL in the germline V gene. This CDR3 comprises 15 residues. Between the trimmed V and J ends, which lost 0 bases and 5 bases, there was a span of 13 bases.

This clonotype was recorded at least ten times. This sequence joins TRBV2 and TRBJ2-7, with D possibly being TRBD1 or TRBD2 (7 bases each). The germline gives CDR1 SNHLY, CDR2 FYNNEI. This CDR3 is 14 amino acids long. V lost 6 bases, J lost 6 bases, and 18 bases lay in between. The CDR3 coding sequence is TGTGCCAGCAGCCGAAGACAGGGAGGGACCGAGCAGTACTTC. This codes for CASSRRQGGTEQYF.

A word on this clonotype: The CDR3 does not end in the conserved phenylalanine or tryptophan, so this is likely a read error. V usage is TRBV9 and J usage is TRBJ2-3; D not resolved. The CDR3 is made up of 12 amino acids. V lost 0 bases to trimming and J lost 5 bases, with 4 bases between them. Germline V gene sequence: CDR1 SGDLS, CDR2 YYNGEE. CDR3 bases: TGTGCCAGCAGCGTAGTCGGAGATACGCAGTATTCT. This translates into CASSVVGDTQYS.

The chain uses TRBV20-1 and TRBJ2-3; perhaps TRBD2 as D (6 bases). The CDR3 spans 14 residues. The germline V gene has CDR1 DFQATT and CDR2 SNEGSKA (reference sequence). The V end was cut by 3 bases, the J end by 4 bases, with 14 bases between. This CDR3 reads CSASLRDWSDTQYF. The CDR3, as DNA: TGCAGTGCTAGTCTGCGGGATTGGTCAGATACGCAGTATTTT.

V and J are TRBV2 and TRBJ2-5, with D unresolved. Trimming shortened V by 10 bases and J by 5 bases, and 8 bases separated the two germline ends. This CDR3 spans 10 amino acids. The germline V gene has CDR1 SNHLY and CDR2 FYNNEI. The CDR3 coding sequence is TGTGCCACCAAACGGGAGACCCAGTACTTC. It translates to CATKRETQYF.

This clonotype was recorded many times. This chain uses TRBV7-2 with TRBJ2-5; D perhaps matches TRBD2 (5 bases). V was clipped by 0 bases and J by 1 base, with 9 bases between them. CDR1 SGHTA and CDR2 FQGNSA come from the germline V gene. The CDR3 contains 15 residues. The DNA for the CDR3 is TGTGCCAGCAGCTTAGCAGGGAGCCCCCAAGAGACCCAGTACTTC. Amino acids: CASSLAGSPQETQYF. Filled out from reference TRBV7-2 and TRBJ2-5, the complete variable domain reads GAGVSQSPSNKVTEKGKDVELRCDPISGHTALYWYRQSLGQGLEFLIYFQGNSAPDKSGLPSDRFSAERTGGSVSTLTIQRTQQEDSAVYLCASSLAGSPQETQYFGPGTRLLVL.

This clonotype turned up a few times. J is TRBJ2-1 and V is TRBV5-6; TRBD2 agrees at 10 bases. Trimming cost V 5 bases and J 5 bases; bases outside gene matches: 19. The CDR3 covers 19 residues. Germline CDR1 is SGHDT and CDR2 is YYEEEE. CDR3 in DNA: TGTGCCAGCAGTTATAGGACTAGCGGTTACGGCGGGGGGAACAATGAGCAGTTCTTC. It is translated as CASSYRTSGYGGGNNEQFF.

This clonotype was recorded at least ten times. This may arise from a read error, as a much more abundant clone is one base away. The rearrangement links TRBV20-1 to TRBJ2-7; TRBD2 might be the D (5 bases). V shed 6 bases and J shed 2 bases, with 14 bases lying between them. CDR1 is DFQATT, CDR2 SNEGSKA, per germline (reference sequence). CDR3 size: 13 residues. CDR3 DNA: TGCAGTGCCAGCGGAGGATGCGCCTACGAGCAGTACTTC. Amino acid sequence: CSASGGCAYEQYF.

Concerning this clonotype itself: A read error may be the cause here, since a much bigger clone is one base away. The chain has TRBV10-3 and TRBJ2-1; TRBD2 matches 13 bases. V lost 6 bases to trimming and J lost 10 bases; unmatched junction nucleotides: 9. The germline V gene encodes CDR1 ENHRY and CDR2 SYGVKD. This CDR3 has 15 amino acids. This CDR3 reads CAISQSGTSGIEQFF. The CDR3 DNA reads TGTGCCATCAGCCAGTCCGGGACTAGCGGGATCGAGCAGTTCTTC.

The table lists this clonotype with a count of one. The chain links TRBV20-1 to TRBJ2-1; TRBD2 aligns across 7 bases. The CDR3 is made up of 12 amino acids. From germline, CDR1 is DFQATT and CDR2 SNEGSKA (reference sequence). V lost 4 bases and J lost 6; bases outside the gene matches: 3. In DNA, the CDR3 is TGCAGTGCTAACGGACTAGGCAATGAGCAGTTCTTC. Amino acid sequence: CSANGLGNEQFF.

The sample holds a few counts of this clonotype. The V gene is TRBV6-1, the J gene TRBJ2-7; D perhaps matches TRBD1 (5 bases). Germline V gene lookup returns CDR1 MNHNS and CDR2 SASEGT. This CDR3 comprises 15 residues. With 5 bases removed from V and 5 bases from J, the gap between germline ends came to 19 bases. For the CDR3, the DNA is TGTGCCAGCAGTCAAAAACCCAGGGTTACCAACGAGCAGTACTTC. Its translation is CASSQKPRVTNEQYF.

V is TRBV4-1 and J is TRBJ2-7; 7 nucleotides agree with TRBD1. This CDR3 is built from 14 residues. In germline, CDR1 is MGHRA, CDR2 YSYEKL. The trim removed 1 base at V and 7 bases at J, leaving 7 bases unmatched. The CDR3 DNA follows: TGCGCCAGCAGCCAAGTGACAGGGATGGATGAGCAGTACTTC. Residues: CASSQVTGMDEQYF.

This chain joins TRBV27 and TRBJ1-1; 10 bases agree with TRBD1. Germline V gene lookup returns CDR1 MNHEY and CDR2 SMNVEV (reference sequence). The trim removed 3 bases at V and 7 bases at J, leaving 2 bases unmatched. The CDR3 spans 13 residues. CDR3 sequence: CASSLDRGFEAFF. The DNA of the CDR3 is TGTGCCAGCAGTTTGGACAGGGGGTTTGAAGCTTTCTTT.

This clonotype was recorded at least ten times. The rearrangement joins TRBV3-1 to TRBJ2-7; 9 nucleotides match TRBD1. Looked up from germline, CDR1 is LGHDT and CDR2 is YNNKEL (reference sequence). V lost 4 bases and J lost 3; bases outside the gene matches: 7. CDR3 length: 15 residues. CDR3 bases: TGTGCCAGCAGCCCCCGGGACAGGGACGACTACGAGCAGTACTTC. Translating gives CASSPRDRDDYEQYF.

This clonotype was recorded at least ten times. The rearrangement uses TRBV28 and TRBJ1-6; D is possibly TRBD1 (6 bases). V gave up 3 bases and J gave up 7 bases, with 19 bases separating them. Per the germline V gene, CDR1 is MDHEN and CDR2 is SYDVKM. The CDR3 runs 17 residues. The CDR3 reads CASSFSTASGANSPLHF. Written as DNA, the CDR3 is TGTGCCAGCAGTTTTTCCACCGCCTCGGGGGCGAATTCACCCCTCCACTTT.

The V and J genes are TRBV6-5 and TRBJ2-4; tentatively, D is TRBD2 (6 bases). The V end lost 0 bases, the J end lost 3 bases, and 9 bases lay between the germline ends. This CDR3 has 15 residues. Looked up from germline, CDR1 is MNHEY and CDR2 is SVGAGI. The CDR3 DNA sequence: TGTGCCAGCAGTTACTCGGTCGGGAGCAAAAACATTCAGTACTTC. This encodes CASSYSVGSKNIQYF.

The genes are TRBV18 and TRBJ2-7; 9 bases fit TRBD1. The CDR3 is made up of 16 amino acids. Germline V gene data show CDR1 as KGHSH and CDR2 as LQKENI. J gave up 7 bases and V 5 bases, and 15 bases lay outside the gene matches. The CDR3 region has the DNA TGTGCCAGCTCAGCTCGCGCCGGGACAGGGTCTGGGGAGCAGTACTTC. As protein: CASSARAGTGSGEQYF.

This clonotype was recorded a few times. The CDR3 nucleotides are TGTGCCACGGATACGACAGAGAACACTGAAGCTTTCTTT. Its translation: CATDTTENTEAFF. The chain has TRBV15 and TRBJ1-1; D may be TRBD1 (5 bases). This CDR3 is 13 amino acids long. The V gene lost 9 bases and the J gene lost 1 base, with 12 bases spanning the gap. Germline lookup yields CDR1 LNHNV and CDR2 YYDKDF (reference sequence). The full variable domain, its missing parts supplied by reference TRBV15 and TRBJ1-1, is DAMVIQNPRYQVTQFGKPVTLSCSQTLNHNVMYWYQQKSSQAPKLLFHYYDKDFNNEADTPDNFQSRRPNTSFCFLDIRSPGLGDTAMYLCATDTTENTEAFFGQGTRLTVV.

V and J are TRBV28 and TRBJ2-1, with a possible D match to TRBD2 (6 bases). CDR3 size: 13 residues. Trimming removed 5 bases from V and 16 bases from J, with 21 bases in between. Germline V gives CDR1 MDHEN, CDR2 SYDVKM. CDR3 coding DNA: TGTGCCAGCAGTGCGACCCGGGGGACTCTTGGTTTCTTC. As protein: CASSATRGTLGFF.

This clonotype was picked up a small number of times. The chain combines TRBV9 with TRBJ2-7; tentatively, D is TRBD1 or TRBD2 (5 bases each). Trimming removed 5 bases from V and 0 bases from J, with 15 bases in between. Germline assignment: CDR1 SGDLS and CDR2 YYNGEE. CDR3 length: 15 amino acids. The CDR3: CASSLGEGISYEQYF. CDR3 bases: TGTGCCAGCAGTCTAGGAGAGGGGATCTCCTACGAGCAGTACTTC.

Note on this clonotype: This may come from a read error, since a much larger clone is one base off. V gene TRBV13 combines with J gene TRBJ2-7; D might be TRBD2 (6 bases). Looked up from germline, CDR1 is PRHDT and CDR2 is FYEKMQ (reference sequence). The CDR3 has 14 residues. CDR3 region: CASSFRRETYEQHF. The CDR3 DNA is TGTGCCAGCAGCTTTCGCCGGGAGACGTACGAGCAGCACTTC.

The V call is TRBV7-9, the J call TRBJ1-2; no clear D. V was clipped by 3 bases and J by 5 bases, with 10 bases between them. The CDR3 runs 13 residues. CDR1 SEHNR and CDR2 FQNEAQ come from the germline V gene (reference sequence). This chain's CDR3 is CASSFAGMYGYTF. The CDR3 DNA reads TGTGCCAGCAGCTTTGCCGGGATGTATGGCTACACCTTC. The full variable domain, with the rest looked up from reference TRBV7-9 and TRBJ1-2, is DTGVSQNPRHKITKRGQNVTFRCDPISEHNRLYWYRQTLGQGPEFLTYFQNEAQLEKSRLLSDRFSAERPKGSFSTLEIQRTEQGDSAMYLCASSFAGMYGYTFGSGTRLTVV.

This clonotype occurred many times. V is TRBV9 and J is TRBJ2-7; a possible D gene is TRBD2 (6 bases). The germline V and J ends were trimmed by 0 bases and 2 bases, with 15 bases remaining between them. CDR1 and CDR2 (germline): SGDLS, YYNGEE. This CDR3 spans 16 amino acids. In DNA form, the CDR3 reads TGTGCCAGCAGCGTAGCCTGGGACTTGCCGACCTACGAGCAGTACTTC. Translation gives CASSVAWDLPTYEQYF. Full variable domain (rest looked up from reference TRBV9 and TRBJ2-7): DSGVTQTPKHLITATGQRVTLRCSPRSGDLSVYWYQQSLDQGLQFLIQYYNGEERAKGNILERFSAQQFPDLHSELNLSSLELGDSALYFCASSVAWDLPTYEQYFGPGTRLTVT.